Listed below are T cell receptor beta chains from one sample, sequenced in a study of T cell responses to AZD1222 COVID-19 vaccine. Using immunoSEQ multiplex PCR, the repertoire was profiled, and TCRdb retains in-frame clones only, with some absent. The sample gives about 140,000 clones, about 88% of which show up once; more than 3% is in the top ten. Material: peripheral blood, obtained 28 days after the second AZD1222 dose. All receptors come from an adult who received the AZD1222 COVID-19 vaccine. Both conserved end residues are part of each CDR3. A D gene is named only where the DNA matches it firmly. Size tells how often a clone was seen (once, few, many) or the class of an expanded clone, and some rows leave it out.

j_call clone_size d_call v_call cdr3_aa cdr3_nt
TRBJ2-3 few - TRBV6-6 CASSPTTTDTQYF TGTGCCAGCAGTCCTACAACCACAGATACGCAGTATTTT
TRBJ1-5 - - TRBV10-3 CAISENGRNQPQHF TGTGCCATCAGTGAGAATGGCCGGAATCAGCCCCAGCATTTT
TRBJ2-7 - TRBD2 TRBV7-8 CASKATSGTPSPGEQYF TGTGCCAGCAAAGCCACTAGCGGAACACCCTCTCCGGGAGAGCAGTACTTC
TRBJ1-2 - TRBD1 TRBV28 CASSLIWDSNYGYTF TGTGCCAGCAGTTTGATATGGGACAGCAACTATGGCTACACCTTC
TRBJ1-2 - - TRBV9 CASSVDEGRYGYTF TGTGCCAGCAGCGTAGACGAGGGGAGGTATGGCTACACCTTC
TRBJ2-3 - - TRBV11-1 CASSSIGADTQYF TGTGCCAGCAGCTCTATTGGGGCAGATACGCAGTATTTT
TRBJ2-4 - TRBD2 TRBV19 CATHRGGGGIQYF TGTGCCACCCACCGGGGCGGGGGAGGGATTCAGTACTTC
TRBJ1-2 - - TRBV7-7 CASSPDYPPNYGYTF TGTGCTAGCAGCCCAGATTATCCACCCAACTATGGCTACACCTTC
TRBJ2-1 - - TRBV27 CASSFGLNSYNEQFF TGTGCCAGCAGTTTCGGCCTAAATTCGTACAATGAGCAGTTCTTC
TRBJ1-6 - - TRBV6-5 CASAGIVDSPLHF TGTGCCAGCGCCGGGATAGTTGATTCACCCCTCCACTTT
TRBJ2-3 few - TRBV2 CASSVVDTQYF TGTGCCAGCAGTGTTGTCGATACGCAGTATTTT
TRBJ2-7 - TRBD2 TRBV7-9 CASSLTGLALQYF TGTGCCAGCAGCTTAACCGGACTAGCGTTGCAGTACTTC
TRBJ1-2 once - TRBV6-5 CASSWEGLQGRWGYTF TGTGCCAGCAGTTGGGAGGGTCTACAGGGACGGTGGGGCTACACCTTC
TRBJ2-5 - - TRBV9 CASSQTPTGLETQYF TGTGCCAGCAGCCAAACTCCTACAGGGTTGGAGACCCAGTACTTC
TRBJ1-2 - - TRBV5-6 CASSYGTAYGYTF TGTGCCAGCAGCTATGGGACGGCCTATGGCTACACCTTC
TRBJ1-2 - TRBD1 TRBV7-6 CASSLAGGQGFYGYTF TGTGCCAGCAGCTTAGCGGGGGGACAGGGATTCTATGGCTACACCTTC
TRBJ2-1 - TRBD1 TRBV10-3 CAITQDRGSINEQFF TGTGCCATCACCCAGGACAGGGGTTCAATCAATGAGCAGTTCTTC
TRBJ2-7 - - TRBV5-1 CASSWRDGYEQYF TGCGCCAGCAGCTGGCGGGACGGATACGAGCAGTACTTC
TRBJ1-1 - TRBD1 TRBV7-2 CASSLDRDRGNTEAFF TGTGCCAGCAGCTTAGACAGGGACAGGGGGAACACTGAAGCTTTCTTT
TRBJ1-1 - - TRBV11-2 CASSLGVGGTEAFF TGTGCCAGCAGCTTAGGAGTAGGGGGGACTGAAGCTTTCTTT
TRBJ1-5 - - TRBV11-2 CASSLNHQGANQPQHF TGTGCCAGCAGCCTCAATCATCAGGGAGCCAATCAGCCCCAGCATTTT
TRBJ1-2 - - TRBV23-1 CASSQSGSAGYGYTF TGCGCCAGCAGTCAATCCGGTTCCGCAGGCTATGGCTACACCTTC
TRBJ2-1 - - TRBV19 CASSLGWRRDRGYNEQFF TGTGCCAGTAGTCTAGGCTGGCGGCGGGACCGTGGATACAATGAGCAGTTCTTC
TRBJ2-3 once TRBD2 TRBV10-3 CAIRGGLAGTDTQYF TGTGCCATCAGGGGGGGACTAGCGGGCACAGATACGCAGTATTTT
TRBJ2-6 - - TRBV10-3 CAISESSGANVLTF TGTGCCATCAGTGAGTCGAGCGGGGCCAACGTCCTGACTTTC
TRBJ2-3 - TRBD2 TRBV4-2 CASSQATRGGTDTQYF TGTGCCAGCAGCCAGGCCACGCGGGGGGGCACAGATACGCAGTATTTT
TRBJ1-1 - - TRBV9 CASSVGELDTEAFF TGTGCCAGCAGCGTGGGGGAACTAGACACTGAAGCTTTCTTT
TRBJ1-5 - - TRBV13 CASSLGGPYQPQHF TGTGCCAGCAGCTTGGGGGGCCCTTATCAGCCCCAGCATTTT
TRBJ1-2 - - TRBV27 CASSYSESYGYTF TGTGCCAGCAGTTATTCAGAGTCCTATGGCTACACCTTC
TRBJ2-7 - - TRBV19 CARRTQSSYEQYF TGTGCCAGACGGACTCAAAGCTCCTACGAGCAGTACTTC
TRBJ2-7 once - TRBV12-5 CASVPQGLAYEQYF TGTGCTAGTGTTCCCCAAGGACTCGCCTACGAGCAGTACTTC
TRBJ2-1 - TRBD2 TRBV5-1 CASRSTSGRAYSYNEQFF TGCGCCAGCAGGTCGACTAGCGGGAGGGCTTACTCCTACAATGAGCAGTTCTTC
TRBJ2-5 - - TRBV7-2 CASSLVGNKQETQYF TGTGCCAGCAGCTTAGTCGGGAATAAACAAGAGACCCAGTACTTC
TRBJ2-7 few - TRBV6-5 CASSRQENYEQYF TGTGCCAGCAGCAGACAGGAAAATTACGAGCAGTACTTC
TRBJ1-2 - - TRBV5-1 CASSSTQGPYGYTF TGCGCCAGCAGCTCTACACAGGGACCTTATGGCTACACCTTC
TRBJ2-3 - TRBD2 TRBV3-1/TRBV3-2 CASSLAMGLAGTDTQYF TGTGCCAGCAGTCTTGCCATGGGACTAGCGGGGACAGATACGCAGTATTTT
TRBJ2-7 once - TRBV3-1/TRBV3-2 CASSQGRTATYEQYF TGTGCCAGCAGCCAAGGTAGGACAGCTACCTACGAGCAGTACTTC
TRBJ2-7 - TRBD1 TRBV2 CASSDPPGQGYEQYF TGTGCCAGCAGTGACCCACCGGGACAGGGGTACGAGCAGTACTTC
TRBJ1-2 - TRBD1 TRBV10-3 CAISESKRQGSSNYGYTF TGTGCCATCAGTGAGTCGAAAAGACAGGGGAGCTCCAACTATGGCTACACCTTC
TRBJ2-2 - TRBD1 TRBV9 CASSPRRDRVSWNTGELFF TGTGCCAGCAGCCCCCGGAGGGACAGGGTGAGCTGGAACACCGGGGAGCTGTTTTTT
TRBJ2-7 - - TRBV29-1 CSVAVEYEQYF TGCAGCGTTGCAGTGGAATACGAGCAGTACTTC
TRBJ2-5 once - TRBV6-5 CASSLPGPIQETQYF TGTGCCAGCAGCCTGCCGGGGCCTATTCAAGAGACCCAGTACTTC
TRBJ1-1 - - TRBV28 CASSPWTDRLANEAFF TGTGCCAGCAGTCCCTGGACTGACAGGCTGGCGAATGAAGCTTTCTTT
TRBJ2-3 - - TRBV10-3 CAISESAETGTQYF TGTGCCATCAGTGAGTCTGCGGAGACTGGTACGCAGTATTTT
TRBJ1-5 - TRBD1 TRBV7-9 CASSLSSGGQPQHF TGTGCCAGCAGCTTATCGTCAGGGGGACAGCCCCAGCATTTT
TRBJ1-5 - - TRBV27 CASSLKGGVYSNQPQHF TGTGCCAGCAGTTTAAAAGGAGGTGTCTATAGCAATCAGCCCCAGCATTTT
TRBJ2-7 few - TRBV15 CATSRDAGTREQYF TGTGCCACCAGCAGAGACGCCGGGACCCGCGAGCAGTACTTC
TRBJ1-3 - - TRBV9 CASSVGAGSYSGNTIYF TGTGCCAGCAGCGTAGGGGCAGGGTCGTACTCTGGAAACACCATATATTTT
TRBJ2-3 - TRBD1 TRBV2 CASSVQGGTGNTQYF TGTGCCAGCAGTGTACAGGGAGGGACAGGGAATACGCAGTATTTT
TRBJ1-2 - - TRBV14 CASSQPPRDTDSYGYTF TGTGCCAGCAGCCAACCCCCCCGGGACACCGACTCGTATGGCTACACCTTC
TRBJ1-5 - - TRBV6-2/TRBV6-3 CASSYATAGQPQHF TGTGCCAGCAGTTACGCGACGGCAGGCCAGCCCCAGCATTTT
TRBJ1-4 - - TRBV5-1 CASSQDAGSNEKLFF TGCGCCAGCAGCCAAGACGCGGGATCTAATGAAAAACTGTTTTTT
TRBJ2-3 few - TRBV5-4 CASSLSTAQYF TGTGCCAGCAGCCTGTCGACAGCGCAGTATTTT
TRBJ2-2 - - TRBV24-1 CATSDPGTGNTGELFF TGTGCCACCAGTGACCCCGGGACGGGGAACACCGGGGAGCTGTTTTTT
TRBJ1-2 - - TRBV7-9 CASSPDFNYGYTF TGTGCCAGCAGCCCAGATTTTAACTATGGCTACACCTTC